This T cell receptor (beta chain) was found in a study of T cells in Graves' hyperthyroidism and ophthalmopathy. The V gene lost 5 bases and the J gene lost 5 bases, with 8 bases spanning the gap. Per the germline V gene, CDR1 is MNHNS and CDR2 is SASEGT. The CDR3 contains 12 residues. Amplified TCR beta CDR3 regions came from RNA transcripts. First-round RT-PCR with HTBI primers amplified the TCR CDR3 region. Each CDR3 protein gets one entry after TCRdb re-called the multiplex PCR reads with MiXCR. The sample has under 500,000 distinct CDR3 sequences; roughly an eighth are singletons. This receptor was taken from a man aged 45 to 65 with Graves' ophthalmopathy. The source material was blood. The V and J genes are TRBV6-1 and TRBJ2-3, with D unclear. This CDR3 reads CASSPNRDTQYF. The CDR3 bases are TGTGCCAGCAGTCCTAATCGAGATACGCAGTATTTT.